This T cell receptor beta chain was observed in a study of shared clonotypes between healthy human individuals. Study summary: For every donor, three CD4 naive, three CD4 memory, two CD8 naive and one CD8 memory plates were used.

V lost 3 bases, J lost 1 base, and 10 bases lay in between. Per germline, CDR1 SGHNT and CDR2 YYREEE (reference sequence). The CDR3 extends over 14 amino acids. Study conclusions and caveats: Shared across a few donors were about 4.8% of the naive CD4 clonotypes.

Naive CD8 cells, CD45RO-negative and positively selected for CCR7, excluded terminally differentiated effector memory CD45RA+ cells. Measured with immunoSEQ multiplex PCR; TCRdb has only the in-frame clones, and not every one. The sample includes about 1,900,000 clones, approximately 94% of them seen just once. As for this clone: Antigen unknown.

The receptor's source is a man aged 18 to 30 in good health. The V call is TRBV5-4, the J call TRBJ1-2; maybe TRBD1 (6 bases). Material: naive CD8+ T cells sorted from blood. CDR3 sequence: CASSSPDSNYGYTF. The DNA for the CDR3 is TGTGCCAGCAGCTCACCGGACAGTAACTATGGCTACACCTTC.